This TCR beta chain originates from a study of regulatory T cells in long-lasting Graves disease. This clonotype was seen ten or more times. Its antigen is not known. V was clipped by 8 bases and J by 2 bases, with 16 bases between them. Germline V lookup: CDR1 SNHLY, CDR2 FYNNEI. The CDR3 is 15 amino acids. Library construction for TCR beta used iRepertoire HTBI primers and Arm-PCR of CDR3 regions. MiXCR was run by TCRdb on the multiplex PCR reads, yielding one entry per CDR3 protein. Of roughly 700,000 distinct CDR3 sequences listed, about 32% are singletons. Findings of the study overall: Authors noted too few samples as a limitation.

Time point here: persistent/refractory GD, antithyroid drugs over 5 years with positive TRAb. The authors made the TCR library using RNA they extracted from PBMCs. This material consisted of peripheral blood mononuclear cells (PBMCs), taken when the disease was refractory, from a patient treated with antithyroid drugs. The TCR was taken from a female donor with Graves disease. This rearrangement joins TRBV2 to TRBJ1-5; D perhaps matches TRBD1 (6 bases). CDR3 DNA sequence: TGTGCCAGCGGGGGCGGGGGCGGGGGCAATCAGCCCCAGCATTTT. Protein product: CASGGGGGGNQPQHF.